This is a list of T cell receptor beta chains from one sample in a study of T cell clones after liver transplantation. Libraries were prepared by immunoSEQ multiplex PCR; TCRdb keeps only in-frame clonotypes and omits some of them. The sample yields 77,000 or so clones, roughly 80% seen once. The sequencing used CD4+ T cells from blood, collected 12 months after liver transplant. These receptors were obtained from a human patient who received a liver transplant. Some T cells may trace back to the graft donor. Each CDR3 is given with its conserved first and last residue. D genes are given only for firm matches. Expanded clones are given a class, and other clones once, few, many or no size at all.

-,-,TRBV28,TRBJ2-1,TGTGCCAGCAGTTTAAGGGCGGATTACAATGAGCAGTTCTTC,CASSLRADYNEQFF
TRBD2,-,TRBV9,TRBJ2-5,TGTGCCAGCAGCGTAGGAGTAAGAGCGGGAGGGCAAGAGACCCAGTACTTC,CASSVGVRAGGQETQYF
-,-,TRBV27,TRBJ1-4,TGTGCCAGTTCCCGGTTAGCTAATGAAAAACTGTTTTTT,CASSRLANEKLFF
TRBD2,-,TRBV6-8,TRBJ2-7,TGTGCCAGCAGGGATCCGGGGGGGGGATCCTACGAGCAGTACTTC,CASRDPGGGSYEQYF
TRBD1,-,TRBV2,TRBJ2-1,TGTGCCAGCAGTGTGGGGACAGGGGTCCGTGAGCAGTTCTTC,CASSVGTGVREQFF
TRBD2,-,TRBV28,TRBJ2-1,TGTGCCAGCAGTTTATTTTCGCGGCGGCTAGCGGTTTACAATGAGCAGTTCTTC,CASSLFSRRLAVYNEQFF
TRBD1,-,TRBV4-1,TRBJ2-7,TGCGCCAGCAGCCAACCGGACAGGGAAAAGGACGAGCAGTACTTC,CASSQPDREKDEQYF
-,-,TRBV18,TRBJ2-1,TGTGCCAGCTCACGGACGGCGTGGGATGAGCAGTTCTTC,CASSRTAWDEQFF
TRBD1,-,TRBV28,TRBJ1-4,TGTGCCAGCAGTTCCCCAGACAGGGCGTCCGAAAAACTGTTTTTT,CASSSPDRASEKLFF
-,once,TRBV7-6,TRBJ1-1,TGTGCCAGCAGCTTTGCTGAGAGGGTGAATGAAGCTTTCTTT,CASSFAERVNEAFF
-,few,TRBV27,TRBJ2-1,TGTGCCAGCAGGTCGTCTATGGGCTCCTACAATGAGCAGTTCTTC,CASRSSMGSYNEQFF
TRBD1,-,TRBV9,TRBJ2-6,TGTGCCAGCAGGACAGGGCCGAGCTCTGGGGCCAACGTCCTGACTTTC,CASRTGPSSGANVLTF
-,-,TRBV11-3,TRBJ1-1,TGTGCCAGCAGCTTGGGGGCTCGAAGCACTGAAGCTTTCTTT,CASSLGARSTEAFF
-,-,TRBV6-1,TRBJ1-3,TGTGCCAGCAGTGCAGCAGGAGCTAGCTCTGGAAACACCATATATTTT,CASSAAGASSGNTIYF
TRBD1,-,TRBV11-3,TRBJ2-5,TGTGCCAGCAGCCCCGGGACAGGGCACGAGGAGACCCAGTACTTC,CASSPGTGHEETQYF
-,-,TRBV27,TRBJ2-2,TGTGCCAGCAGTTTCATGGGGAAGAACACCGGGGAGCTGTTTTTT,CASSFMGKNTGELFF
-,-,TRBV2,TRBJ1-3,TGTGCCAGCGCCATCGAAGGGGGGGTGGGAAACACCATATATTTT,CASAIEGGVGNTIYF
-,-,TRBV7-2,TRBJ2-7,TGTGCCAGCAGCCCAGGGACCGGGGCTAGGGAGCAGTACTTC,CASSPGTGAREQYF
TRBD1,few,TRBV5-1,TRBJ2-7,TGCGCCAGCAGCTTGGGGGCGGTAGGGGGCAATTACGAGCAGTACTTC,CASSLGAVGGNYEQYF
-,-,TRBV19,TRBJ1-4,TGTGCCAGTAGTCTGCTGGGGGCTCGCGGTGAAAAACTGTTTTTT,CASSLLGARGEKLFF
-,-,TRBV28,TRBJ1-4,TGTGCCAGCACTGAGAGACCCAATGAAAAACTGTTTTTT,CASTERPNEKLFF
TRBD1,-,TRBV11-2,TRBJ1-1,TGTGCCAGCAGCTTGAGGACAGGCGGTACCACTGAAGCTTTCTTT,CASSLRTGGTTEAFF
-,-,TRBV28,TRBJ1-2,TGTGCCAGCGAGAATACAACCCCCTATGGCTACACCTTC,CASENTTPYGYTF
TRBD1,-,TRBV7-2,TRBJ1-5,TGTGCCAGCAGCTACAGGGGGCAACAGCCCCAGCATTTT,CASSYRGQQPQHF
-,-,TRBV11-2,TRBJ2-1,TGTGCCAGCAGCTTAGGGTGGGCGGGCCAAGGCAATGAGCAGTTCTTC,CASSLGWAGQGNEQFF
TRBD1,-,TRBV28,TRBJ1-2,TGTGCCAGCACCCCTTTTGGACAGGGGCGGGGTGGCTACACCTTC,CASTPFGQGRGGYTF
-,once,TRBV21-1,TRBJ2-3,TGTGCCAGCAGCAAGGAGGCAGATACGCAGTATTTT,CASSKEADTQYF
-,-,TRBV27,TRBJ2-3,TGTGCCAGCAGTTCGCGACATAACACAGATACGCAGTATTTT,CASSSRHNTDTQYF
-,-,TRBV9,TRBJ1-4,TGTGCCAGCAGCGTAGGGGGGAGGTCGAGAAATGAAAAACTGTTTTTT,CASSVGGRSRNEKLFF